This T cell receptor beta chain was found in a study of molecular identifiers for immune sequencing clone quantification. General study findings and limits: Beyond 20 RNA copies, clones held over 97% of effector molecules, compared with under 1% in naive cells. With a barcode shared among identical TCR molecules, highly expanded clone sizes could be underestimated.

This CDR3 contains 16 residues. CDR1 is MNHEY and CDR2 is SMNVEV in the germline V gene (reference sequence). Trimming left V 1 base short and J 2 bases short, with 13 bases between. Sorted cells numbering about 20,000 to 1,000,000, with 10%, 30% or 50% RNA, yielded the naive CD8 libraries. Methods described previously, with TCR primers listed, were used for bulk TCR libraries. TCRdb recomputed calls from the PCR reads with MiXCR, one row per CDR3 protein. In the table there are some 320,000 distinct CDR3 sequences, 24% of which are singletons. This clonotype was seen a few times. What it recognizes is unknown.

The receptor's source is a human donor in good health. Some libraries in this study had Jurkat cell RNA spiked in. The sequencing sample was made of naive CD8+ T cells from blood, with Jurkat cell RNA spiked in. Described subset: FACS-sorted CD8+CD4-CCR7+CD45RA+ naive T cells. The chain employs TRBV27 and TRBJ2-3; D is possibly TRBD1 or TRBD2 (5 bases each). CDR3 DNA sequence: TGTGCCAGCAGTTTATACGGGGCCAGAGCCACAGATACGCAGTATTTT. Residues: CASSLYGARATDTQYF.